Below, 24 T cell receptor beta chains from the same sample are listed, as sequenced in a study of TIL therapy for anti-PD-1-resistant metastatic lung cancer (dated by TCRdb to about 2021). What the time point label conveys for this sample: pre-treatment sample, taken before nivolumab and TIL therapy. The immunoSEQ v3 hsTCRB kit was used to amplify TCR beta CDR3 regions from genomic DNA through bias-controlled multiplex PCR. The table comes from immuneACCESS by way of TCRdb, which keeps in-frame sequences with V and J called. Part of the clones is missing from these tables; in studies checked, under half for an unresolved V gene and the rest for unknown reasons. Across this sample there are more than 45,000 clones, with around 67% seen only once. 1.5% to 2% of the sample rests with the top ten. The sample consisted of blood, taken at baseline. These receptors were collected from a person aged 25-85 years with non-small cell lung cancer.

The V call is TRBV6-1, the J call TRBJ2-1; TRBD2 matches 7 bases. CDR3 size: 12 residues. Trimming at V came to 8 bases and at J to 11 bases, leaving 9 bases not matched to a gene. Germline-derived CDR1 and CDR2 are MNHNS and SASEGT. The CDR3 spells CASPPDSGKQFF. DNA for the CDR3: TGTGCCAGCCCGCCCGACAGCGGGAAGCAGTTCTTC.

The chain has TRBV5-6 and TRBJ1-1; D is undetermined. The germline CDR1 and CDR2 sequences are SGHDT and YYEEEE. The CDR3 sequence is 11 residues long. V was pared by 0 bases and J by 7 bases, with 4 bases between. The DNA for the CDR3 is TGTGCCAGCAGCTTGGGGGGTGAAGCTTTCTTT. It yields the protein CASSLGGEAFF.

Only one count was recorded for this clone. This rearrangement joins TRBV7-2 to TRBJ2-5; D is unresolved. This CDR3 comprises 11 residues. Trimming took 2 bases from V and 5 from J, leaving 3 bases between them. CDR1 and CDR2 from the germline V gene are SGHTA and FQGNSA. The CDR3 bases are TGTGCCAGCAGCTTACCCGAGACCCAGTACTTC. It is translated as CASSLPETQYF.

The CDR3 region has the DNA TGTGCCAGCAGCGTAGGTGGCGGGGGATCCTACAATGAGCAGTTCTTC. It yields the protein CASSVGGGGSYNEQFF. V usage is TRBV9 and J usage is TRBJ2-1; 7 bases match TRBD2. This CDR3 spans 16 amino acids. Germline loops: CDR1 SGDLS, CDR2 YYNGEE. With V trimmed by 0 bases and J by 1 base, 4 bases remained unmatched.

The chain combines TRBV7-2 with TRBJ2-5, with D unresolved. Germline CDR1 and CDR2: SGHTA and FQGNSA. The ends were cut back, 2 bases at V and 4 bases at J, with 5 bases in the middle. The CDR3 runs to 12 residues. The CDR3, as DNA: TGTGCCAGCAGCTTAATATTAGAGACCCAGTACTTC. It yields the protein CASSLILETQYF. Looking up the rest from reference TRBV7-2 and TRBJ2-5 gives the full variable domain: GAGVSQSPSNKVTEKGKDVELRCDPISGHTALYWYRQSLGQGLEFLIYFQGNSAPDKSGLPSDRFSAERTGGSVSTLTIQRTQQEDSAVYLCASSLILETQYFGPGTRLLVL.

This chain joins TRBV11-3 and TRBJ1-5, with D hard to call. CDR3 length: 15 residues. CDR1 and CDR2 from the germline V gene are SGHNT and YENEEA. Deletions cut 4 bases from V and 4 bases from J, with 14 bases between. The DNA for the CDR3 is TGTGCCAGCAGCTCGCAAGGCCAGCCTAATCAGCCCCAGCATTTT. Translating gives CASSSQGQPNQPQHF.

This clone was seen a few times. This sequence joins TRBV19 and TRBJ1-5; a possible D gene is TRBD1 (6 bases). The ends were cut back, 5 bases at V and 5 bases at J, with 10 bases in the middle. From germline, CDR1 is LNHDA and CDR2 SQIVND (reference sequence). This CDR3 has 13 residues. CDR3 sequence reads: CASSWAGDQPQHF. The CDR3 DNA follows: TGTGCCAGTAGTTGGGCAGGGGATCAGCCCCAGCATTTT.

This clone was seen just once. The chain employs TRBV5-1 and TRBJ2-3; D is ambiguous. This CDR3 is 14 amino acids long. Germline V gene data show CDR1 as SGHRS and CDR2 as YFSETQ. Trimming took 0 bases from V and 4 from J, leaving 9 bases between them. The CDR3 loop is CASSLDVLPDTQYF. CDR3 nucleotide sequence: TGCGCCAGCAGCTTGGACGTTCTCCCAGATACGCAGTATTTT.

This clone was found many times. This rearrangement joins TRBV5-1 to TRBJ1-3, with TRBD1 identical over 7 bases. CDR3 length: 15 amino acids. The germline V gene encodes CDR1 SGHRS and CDR2 YFSETQ. V was pared by 3 bases and J by 4 bases, with 7 bases of the junction left unmatched. CDR3 in amino acids: CASSSRQGPGNTIYF. For the CDR3, the DNA is TGCGCCAGCAGCTCTAGACAGGGACCGGGAAACACCATATATTTT.

The J gene is TRBJ2-7, the V gene TRBV29-1, with 9 bases identical to TRBD1. The junction had 11 bases not matched to a gene; V was cut back by 4 bases and J by 4 bases. The length of the CDR3 is 15 residues. Germline V gives CDR1 SQVTM, CDR2 ANQGSEA. The CDR3 reads CSVGGSGQGVYEQYF. DNA of the CDR3: TGCAGCGTTGGAGGTTCGGGACAGGGAGTTTACGAGCAGTACTTC.

This chain joins TRBV5-1 and TRBJ1-1; no clear D gene. This CDR3 has 11 residues. In germline, CDR1 is SGHRS, CDR2 YFSETQ. V lost 0 bases and J 5 bases, leaving 2 bases between the germline ends. CDR3 in amino acids: CASSLGTEAFF. CDR3 nucleotides: TGCGCCAGCAGCTTGGGGACTGAAGCTTTCTTT.

The chain couples TRBV6-5 to TRBJ2-3; TRBD2 agrees at 10 bases. Per the germline V gene, CDR1 is MNHEY and CDR2 is SVGAGI. V was pared by 6 bases and J by 5 bases, with 2 bases of the junction left unmatched. The CDR3 extends over 13 amino acids. CDR3 bases: TGTGCCAGCAGGTCTAGCGGGAGAGATACGCAGTATTTT. Amino acid sequence: CASRSSGRDTQYF.

This chain links TRBV6-5 with TRBJ2-7; a weak D match, TRBD1 (5 bases). The CDR3 extends over 13 amino acids. Germline CDR1 reads MNHEY; CDR2 reads SVGAGI. Trimming stripped 4 bases from V and 3 bases from J, with 10 bases between. CDR3: CASSSEDNYEQYF. In DNA, the CDR3 is TGTGCCAGCAGTTCCGAGGACAACTACGAGCAGTACTTC.

CDR3 sequence: CSARGQGATEAFF. The CDR3 DNA is TGCAGCGCTAGGGGACAGGGGGCAACTGAAGCTTTCTTT. The rearrangement joins TRBV29-1 to TRBJ1-1, with 12 positions matching TRBD1. CDR1 and CDR2 (germline): SQVTM, ANQGSEA. This CDR3 has 13 residues. J lost 5 bases, V lost 7 bases, and 5 bases had no gene match.

This clone was picked up a small number of times. V gene TRBV10-1 combines with J gene TRBJ2-4, with TRBD1 matching over 7 bases. The germline CDR1 and CDR2 sequences are WNHNN and SYGVQD (reference sequence). J lost 6 bases, V lost 4 bases, and 3 bases had no gene match. The CDR3 sequence is 13 residues long. The CDR3 DNA follows: TGCGCCAGCAGTGTGGCAGGGGGAAACATTCAGTACTTC. Translation gives CASSVAGGNIQYF.

This sequence joins TRBV7-2 and TRBJ2-7; D is possibly TRBD2 (5 bases). This CDR3 spans 14 amino acids. From germline, CDR1 is SGHTA and CDR2 FQGNSA. Deletions cut 4 bases from V and 2 bases from J, with 12 bases between. The CDR3 sequence is CASSSLSSTYEQYF. The CDR3 DNA follows: TGTGCCAGCAGCTCTCTATCTAGCACCTACGAGCAGTACTTC.

The rearrangement joins TRBV5-4 to TRBJ2-5; 8 nucleotides align to TRBD2. Losses at the gene ends were 2 bases for V and 9 bases for J; bases not matched to a gene: 12. The V gene's germline CDR1 is SGHNT and CDR2 YYREEE (reference sequence). This CDR3 is built from 15 residues. CDR3 DNA: TGTGCCAGCAGCTTAAGGGTCGCGGGAGGTACGGCCCAGTACTTC. Protein: CASSLRVAGGTAQYF. The full variable domain, with the rest looked up from reference TRBV5-4 and TRBJ2-5, is ETGVTQSPTHLIKTRGQQVTLRCSSQSGHNTVSWYQQALGQGPQFIFQYYREEENGRGNFPPRFSGLQFPNYSSELNVNALELDDSALYLCASSLRVAGGTAQYFGPGTRLLVL.

V usage is TRBV15 and J usage is TRBJ1-5; D uncertain. V dropped 1 base and J dropped 1 base, with 8 bases sitting between them. The CDR3 sequence is 15 residues long. The germline gives CDR1 LNHNV, CDR2 YYDKDF (reference sequence). The CDR3 reads CATSRVSGSNQPQHF. CDR3 nucleotides: TGTGCCACCAGCAGAGTAAGTGGAAGCAATCAGCCCCAGCATTTT.

This chain links TRBV28 with TRBJ1-1; D is ambiguous. Germline V gives CDR1 MDHEN, CDR2 SYDVKM. With 2 bases removed from V and 4 bases from J, the gap between germline ends came to 5 bases. The CDR3 is 12 residues long. As DNA, the CDR3 is TGTGCCAGCAGTTTACAGTCCACTGAAGCTTTCTTT. It encodes CASSLQSTEAFF. Full variable domain (remainder filled in from reference TRBV28 and TRBJ1-1): DVKVTQSSRYLVKRTGEKVFLECVQDMDHENMFWYRQDPGLGLRLIYFSYDVKMKEKGDIPEGYSVSREKKERFSLILESASTNQTSMYLCASSLQSTEAFFGQGTRLTVV.

This clone has just a few counts. The gene calls are TRBV7-9 and TRBJ1-4, with 9 bases that match TRBD1. Germline CDR1 reads SEHNR; CDR2 reads FQNEAQ (reference sequence). The CDR3 consists of 19 residues. V dropped 0 bases and J dropped 0; count of bases not matched to a gene: 8. CDR3 in DNA: TGTGCCAGCAGCTTAGCATCCGGGACAGGGCTGGCAACTAATGAAAAACTGTTTTTT. Amino acid sequence: CASSLASGTGLATNEKLFF.

The V gene is TRBV10-3, the J gene TRBJ2-3; 9 nucleotides line up with TRBD2. CDR1 is ENHRY, CDR2 SYGVKD, per germline. The CDR3 has 18 amino acids. With V trimmed by 0 bases and J by 0 bases, 7 bases remained unmatched. The CDR3 nucleotides read TGTGCCATCAGTGAGTCGAACGTTCTAGCGGGGAGCACAGATACGCAGTATTTT. This sequence encodes CAISESNVLAGSTDTQYF.

This clone was seen just once. This sequence joins TRBV7-6 and TRBJ2-2, with D perhaps TRBD1 (6 bases). The length of the CDR3 is 13 residues. Between the trimmed V and J ends, which lost 6 bases and 6 bases, there was a span of 11 bases. Looked up from germline, CDR1 is SGHVS and CDR2 is FNYEAQ. CDR3 DNA sequence: TGTGCCAGCAGTCCCCAGGGGTCCGGGGAGCTGTTTTTT. It translates to CASSPQGSGELFF.

The rearrangement links TRBV5-1 to TRBJ1-5; D is unclear. Trimming stripped 0 bases from V and 7 bases from J, with 8 bases between. The CDR3 sequence is 13 residues long. CDR1 SGHRS and CDR2 YFSETQ come from the germline V gene. The CDR3 is CASSLAPVQPQHF. The CDR3 DNA reads TGCGCCAGCAGCTTGGCCCCCGTCCAGCCCCAGCATTTT.

This clone was found once. The chain carries TRBV6-5 and TRBJ2-7; a weak D match, TRBD2 (6 bases). V lost 4 bases and J 0 bases, leaving 16 bases between the germline ends. Germline V gene data show CDR1 as MNHEY and CDR2 as SVGAGI. CDR3 size: 16 residues. The CDR3 DNA follows: TGTGCCAGCAGTTTATCGGGACTGAGGAGCTCCTACGAGCAGTACTTC. Translated, it gives CASSLSGLRSSYEQYF.